These T cell receptor beta chains were read from a single sample in a study of T cells in Graves' hyperthyroidism and ophthalmopathy. TCRdb reprocessed the multiplex PCR reads via MiXCR and lists one record per CDR3 protein. Of hundreds of thousands of distinct CDR3 sequences in the sample, over 15% were seen once. The sample was blood. These receptors originate from a woman aged 55-70 years with Graves' ophthalmopathy. CDR3s include the opening cysteine and the closing phenylalanine or tryptophan. Fields, in order: V gene, D gene, clone size, J gene, CDR3 DNA, CDR3 protein. A D gene is named only where the DNA matches it firmly. Clone sizes are given selectively: once, few, many, or a class where the clone is expanded.

>TRBV6-1|TRBD1|-|TRBJ1-2
TGTGCCAGCAGATCCCCGACAGGGGAGGGCTACACCTTC
CASRSPTGEGYTF
>TRBV5-6|TRBD1|few|TRBJ1-2
TGTGCCAGCAGCATACGTGGTAACCACAGGGGGCTGTCCCTGTACTATGGCTACACCTTC
CASSIRGNHRGLSLYYGYTF
>TRBV2|-|many|TRBJ1-3
TGTGCCAGCAGTGAAGCAGGGTACGGAAACACCATATATTTT
CASSEAGYGNTIYF
>TRBV7-2|-|-|TRBJ1-2
TGTGCCAGCAGCTTAGCCGGTAGCTCGGGCGGCTACACCTTC
CASSLAGSSGGYTF
>TRBV5-1|TRBD1|many|TRBJ2-1
TGCGCCAGCAGCTGGTCCCGGGACAGGGTCGAACACTACAATGAGCAGTTCTTC
CASSWSRDRVEHYNEQFF
>TRBV27|-|many|TRBJ1-6
TGTGCCAGCAGTTTAGTCGTCCCCTCCACGGCCCTCCACTTT
CASSLVVPSTALHF
>TRBV10-3|-|few|TRBJ1-5
TGTGCCATCAGTGAGCAGGGGCACCAGCCCCAGCATTTT
CAISEQGHQPQHF
>TRBV4-1|-|few|TRBJ1-4
TGCGCCAGCAGCCCCCGCGTCGGGGGGTATGAAAAACTGTTTTTT
CASSPRVGGYEKLFF
>TRBV7-9|-|many|TRBJ2-5
TGTGCCAGCAGCTTAGGCCCAGGGGGGAAAGAGACCCAGTACTTC
CASSLGPGGKETQYF
>TRBV5-1|-|many|TRBJ2-3
TGCGCCAGCAGCTTGTATGGCGTCAGCCTCACAGATACGCAGTATTTT
CASSLYGVSLTDTQYF
>TRBV12-3/TRBV12-4|-|many|TRBJ2-3
TGTGCCAGCATACGGGGAGCGCAAGTATCAGATACGCAGTATTTT
CASIRGAQVSDTQYF
>TRBV20-1|TRBD2|many|TRBJ2-3
TGCAGTGCTAGACCCCTCGGGGCGGGAGGGTCGAGAGGAGATACGCAGTATTTT
CSARPLGAGGSRGDTQYF
>TRBV6-2/TRBV6-3|TRBD1|-|TRBJ1-1
TGTGCCAGCAGGGCCAGGGACAGGGAAGCTTTCTTT
CASRARDREAFF
>TRBV5-4|TRBD2|-|TRBJ2-7
TGTGCCAGCAGCTTGTCGTATGGGGGGGGAGAGCAGTACTTC
CASSLSYGGGEQYF
>TRBV12-3/TRBV12-4|-|many|TRBJ2-7
TGTGCCAGCAGTTTTCTGCCACGTGACAGACACCCCTACGAGCAGTACTTC
CASSFLPRDRHPYEQYF
>TRBV7-6|-|many|TRBJ2-3
TGTGCCAGCAGGTCCCGCCTGGACGGCACAGATACGCAGTATTTT
CASRSRLDGTDTQYF
>TRBV20-1|-|-|TRBJ1-6
TGCAGTGCCCCGGACTTATACAGCTCCTATAATTCACCCCTCCACTTT
CSAPDLYSSYNSPLHF